Listed here are 30 T cell receptor beta chains from one sample, sequenced in a study of a mutant IDH1 vaccine in newly diagnosed glioma listed by TCRdb under 2021. Receptors were amplified or captured by the immunoSEQ multiplex PCR assay. TCRdb limited this immuneACCESS table to in-frame rearrangements with V and J called. A share of clones is missing; checked studies link under half to unresolved V genes, and the rest is unexplained. Across this sample there are about 31,000 clones, with 75% to 85% seen only once. The ten largest clones represent more than 20% of the sample. No antigens are known for them. This specimen's time point label, per the study, means: week 11, during vaccination. Every vaccine dose consisted of 300 ug of a 20-mer mutant IDH1 peptide in Montanide, administered subcutaneously together with topical imiquimod. Source: PBMCs, taken from a glioma patient whose treatment included an IDH1 peptide vaccine. These receptors all come from a man aged 25 to 40 with glioma.

Here the CDR3 reads CASSQDYSLSNQPQHF. In DNA form, the CDR3 reads TGCGCCAGCAGCCAAGATTACAGCCTTAGCAATCAGCCCCAGCATTTT. This chain connects TRBV4-1 to TRBJ1-5; D call uncertain. This CDR3 has 16 amino acids. V lost 0 bases to trimming and J lost 0 bases, with 9 bases between them. Germline V gene lookup returns CDR1 MGHRA and CDR2 YSYEKL.

The chain joins TRBV2 to TRBJ2-5; 12 bases are shared with TRBD2. Unmatched junction bases numbered 11, after V lost 10 bases and J lost 5 bases. The CDR3 runs 15 residues. The V gene's germline CDR1 is SNHLY and CDR2 FYNNEI. CDR3 sequence reads: CATRSGLAGHETQYF. The DNA of the CDR3 is TGTGCCACCCGATCGGGACTAGCGGGTCATGAGACCCAGTACTTC.

The V gene is TRBV19, the J gene TRBJ1-2; weak D call: TRBD1 (6 bases). Germline V gene sequence: CDR1 LNHDA, CDR2 SQIVND (reference sequence). This CDR3 is 14 amino acids long. The V end lost 7 bases, the J end lost 4 bases, and 16 bases lay between the germline ends. The CDR3 DNA reads TGTGCCAGTAAGGTGATGGGGGGCTTCTATGGCTACACCTTC. Its protein product is CASKVMGGFYGYTF.

This chain connects TRBV30 to TRBJ1-6; D possibly corresponds to TRBD1 (5 bases). The length of the CDR3 is 13 residues. Trimming took 7 bases from V and 7 from J, leaving 14 bases between them. Looked up from germline, CDR1 is GTSNPN and CDR2 is SVGIG (reference sequence). The CDR3 loop is CASSRDPNSPLHF. The CDR3 DNA sequence: TGTGCCTCAAGTAGGGACCCCAATTCACCCCTCCACTTT.

This clone was observed a few times. The rearrangement joins TRBV7-9 to TRBJ1-1; D gene uncertain. CDR1 and CDR2 (germline): SEHNR, FQNEAQ (reference sequence). The CDR3 is made up of 15 amino acids. Trimming removed 0 bases from V and 6 bases from J, with 14 bases in between. The CDR3 here is CASSLAAGLSAEAFF. CDR3 DNA: TGTGCCAGCAGCTTAGCCGCGGGTTTATCGGCTGAAGCTTTCTTT.

The rearrangement uses TRBV10-3 and TRBJ1-1, with unresolved D. Germline V CDR1 and CDR2: ENHRY, SYGVKD. With 0 bases removed from V and 3 bases from J, the gap between germline ends came to 11 bases. The CDR3 totals 15 residues. CDR3 nucleotide sequence: TGTGCCATCAGTGAGTCTGTAATTCGGGACACTGAAGCTTTCTTT. This sequence encodes CAISESVIRDTEAFF.

The chain is built from TRBV27 and TRBJ2-7; tentatively, D is TRBD2 (6 bases). From germline, CDR1 is MNHEY and CDR2 SMNVEV (reference sequence). V lost 5 bases and J lost 1, with 12 bases in between. This CDR3 comprises 14 residues. The CDR3 DNA reads as TGTGCCAGCAGTACCCCACGGGGGTCCTACGAGCAGTACTTC. Translation gives CASSTPRGSYEQYF.

This chain links TRBV13 with TRBJ2-7, with 7 bases lining up with TRBD1. The CDR3 spans 13 residues. J gave up 2 bases and V 2 bases, and 0 bases lay outside the gene matches. Per germline, CDR1 PRHDT and CDR2 FYEKMQ (reference sequence). The CDR3 nucleotides read TGTGCCAGCAGCTTACAGGGGGCCTACGAGCAGTACTTC. Encoded protein: CASSLQGAYEQYF.

This rearrangement joins TRBV2 to TRBJ2-5; possibly TRBD2 for D (5 bases). CDR3 length equals 13 residues. The germline V gene encodes CDR1 SNHLY and CDR2 FYNNEI. V was cut by 8 bases and J by 2 bases, with 12 bases left in between. This chain's CDR3 is CASSGERQETQYF. The CDR3 DNA follows: TGTGCCAGCTCCGGGGAAAGGCAAGAGACCCAGTACTTC.

V gene TRBV6-5 combines with J gene TRBJ2-1, with TRBD2 matching 11 bases. Trimming took 0 bases from V and 8 from J; bases not matched to a gene: 6. CDR1 and CDR2 from the germline V gene are MNHEY and SVGAGI. This CDR3 has 16 residues. CDR3 sequence reads: CASSYSMTSGVHEQFF. The CDR3 DNA reads as TGTGCCAGCAGTTACTCGATGACTAGCGGGGTGCATGAGCAGTTCTTC.

This clone was recorded a few times. J is TRBJ1-1 and V is TRBV19, with 7 bases fitting TRBD1. Trimming took 5 bases from V and 1 from J; bases not matched to a gene: 7. The germline CDR1 and CDR2 sequences are LNHDA and SQIVND (reference sequence). The CDR3 consists of 15 residues. Here the CDR3 DNA reads TGTGCCAGTAGTGACAGGGCAGGTGCGAACACTGAAGCTTTCTTT. It specifies CASSDRAGANTEAFF.

This clone was seen a handful of times. This sequence joins TRBV6-6 and TRBJ1-1; tentative D call: TRBD1 (5 bases). The germline CDR1 and CDR2 sequences are MNHNY and SVGAGI (reference sequence). The CDR3 extends over 13 amino acids. V lost 4 bases to trimming and J lost 3 bases, with 9 bases between them. Written as DNA, the CDR3 is TGTGCCAGCAGTTTGGGAGGGGACACTGAAGCTTTCTTT. Translating gives CASSLGGDTEAFF.

The V call is TRBV25-1, the J call TRBJ1-1; weak D call: TRBD1 (6 bases). V was cut by 2 bases and J by 3 bases, with 16 bases left in between. Germline assignment: CDR1 MGHDK and CDR2 SYGVNS. This CDR3 has 16 residues. CDR3 loop: CASSEDLTGADTEAFF. The CDR3 region has the DNA TGTGCCAGCAGTGAAGATCTTACGGGGGCGGACACTGAAGCTTTCTTT.

The genes are TRBV4-3 and TRBJ1-1; D is perhaps TRBD1 (6 bases). V was clipped by 0 bases and J by 10 bases, with 18 bases between them. This CDR3 comprises 15 residues. CDR1 LGHNA and CDR2 YSLEER come from the germline V gene. CDR3 protein: CASSQDKWEQGGAFF. The CDR3 DNA sequence: TGCGCCAGCAGCCAAGATAAATGGGAACAGGGAGGAGCTTTCTTT.

In DNA form, the CDR3 reads TGTGCCAGCAGCTTATCAGGAGGGGAAAACACCATATATTTT. Translating gives CASSLSGGENTIYF. This rearrangement joins TRBV7-2 to TRBJ1-3, with D perhaps TRBD1 (5 bases). Germline V CDR1 and CDR2: SGHTA, FQGNSA. V shed 2 bases and J shed 6 bases, with 11 bases lying between them. The CDR3 is made up of 14 amino acids.

V usage is TRBV29-1 and J usage is TRBJ1-1; D might be TRBD1 (5 bases). V was cut by 2 bases and J by 9 bases, with 19 bases left in between. The CDR3 loop spans 14 amino acids. Germline loops: CDR1 SQVTM, CDR2 ANQGSEA. CDR3 sequence (DNA): TGCAGCGTTGAAAATCGGGACCTAGGGGCGAAAGCTTTCTTT. It translates to CSVENRDLGAKAFF. Variable domain in full (rest from reference TRBV29-1 and TRBJ1-1): SAVISQKPSRDICQRGTSLTIQCQVDSQVTMMFWYRQQPGQSLTLIATANQGSEATYESGFVIDKFPISRPNLTFSTLTVSNMSPEDSSIYLCSVENRDLGAKAFFGQGTRLTVV.

The CDR3: CAISLGTGTSPLHF. As DNA, the CDR3 is TGTGCCATCAGTCTCGGGACAGGGACTTCACCCCTCCACTTT. The chain couples TRBV10-3 to TRBJ1-6; 9 positions match TRBD1. The CDR3 loop spans 14 amino acids. V was clipped by 5 bases and J by 9 bases; unmatched bases: 5. The germline gives CDR1 ENHRY, CDR2 SYGVKD.

This clone has just a few counts. This chain connects TRBV19 to TRBJ1-5; 10 bases map to TRBD1. Germline V lookup: CDR1 LNHDA, CDR2 SQIVND (reference sequence). V lost 4 bases to trimming and J lost 1 base; unmatched junction nucleotides: 4. The CDR3 runs to 16 residues. CDR3 loop: CASSTRQGASNQPQHF. DNA of the CDR3: TGTGCCAGTAGTACACGACAGGGGGCAAGCAATCAGCCCCAGCATTTT.

This chain joins TRBV2 and TRBJ2-7; 8 positions match TRBD1. The CDR3 spans 12 residues. Germline values: CDR1 SNHLY, CDR2 FYNNEI. The V segment lost 11 bases and the J segment 5 bases; nucleotides outside the gene matches: 8. The CDR3 DNA is TGTGCCGGGGGGAGGACAGGGAACGAGCAGTACTTC. Its translation is CAGGRTGNEQYF.

The chain has TRBV27 and TRBJ2-7; D not resolved. The CDR3 covers 11 residues. Trimming took off 8 bases at V and 6 bases at J, with 11 bases between the two ends. CDR1 is MNHEY, CDR2 SMNVEV, per germline (reference sequence). The CDR3 here is CASGGSGEQYF. The CDR3 region has the DNA TGTGCCAGCGGTGGCTCGGGCGAGCAGTACTTC.

The genes are TRBV5-1 and TRBJ1-2; D is undetermined. The length of the CDR3 is 17 residues. Per germline, CDR1 SGHRS and CDR2 YFSETQ. The germline V and J ends were trimmed by 2 bases and 2 bases, with 19 bases remaining between them. The CDR3 DNA reads TGCGCCAGCAGCTTCGTGGGTCAGGAAACCCGAAACTATGGCTACACCTTC. Amino acid sequence: CASSFVGQETRNYGYTF.

V usage is TRBV7-8 and J usage is TRBJ1-4; D remains unclear. CDR3 length equals 14 residues. CDR1 is SGHVS and CDR2 is FQNEAQ in the germline V gene. V lost 4 bases and J lost 8, with 14 bases in between. DNA of the CDR3: TGTGCCAGCAGCTCTTCCCGAGGAAGCGAAAAACTGTTTTTT. Amino acid sequence: CASSSSRGSEKLFF.

This sequence joins TRBV9 and TRBJ1-4, with D unresolved. The V gene lost 3 bases and the J gene lost 1 base, with 4 bases spanning the gap. Germline loops: CDR1 SGDLS, CDR2 YYNGEE. This CDR3 has 13 amino acids. The CDR3 here is CASSGETNEKLFF. Written as DNA, the CDR3 is TGTGCCAGCAGCGGGGAAACTAATGAAAAACTGTTTTTT.

This clone was recorded a few times. V usage is TRBV5-3 and J usage is TRBJ1-1, with 7 bases matching TRBD1. TRBV5-3 is classed as an ORF, of uncertain function. CDR3 size: 15 residues. V trimming: 4 bases; J trimming: 0 bases; junction bases outside the gene matches: 6. As DNA, the CDR3 is TGTGCCAGAAGCGTGACAGGGAAGATGAACACTGAAGCTTTCTTT. Translating gives CARSVTGKMNTEAFF.

V gene TRBV4-3 combines with J gene TRBJ1-5; D is uncertain. The CDR3 runs to 15 residues. Per germline, CDR1 LGHNA and CDR2 YSLEER. V was pared by 4 bases and J by 5 bases, with 15 bases between. This CDR3 reads CASSLIYTSDQPQHF. For the CDR3, the DNA is TGCGCCAGCAGCCTAATTTACACCAGTGATCAGCCCCAGCATTTT.

The chain carries TRBV4-3 and TRBJ2-5, with 11 bases that match TRBD1. In germline, CDR1 is LGHNA, CDR2 YSLEER. The trim removed 0 bases at V and 5 bases at J, leaving 5 bases unmatched. This CDR3 spans 16 amino acids. CDR3: CASSQDGTGGGETQYF. CDR3 DNA: TGCGCCAGCAGCCAAGATGGGACAGGGGGTGGGGAGACCCAGTACTTC.

V gene TRBV30 combines with J gene TRBJ2-3; D is uncertain. Germline CDR1 and CDR2: GTSNPN and SVGIG (reference sequence). Trimming took off 4 bases at V and 0 bases at J, with 11 bases between the two ends. The CDR3 runs to 14 residues. CDR3 sequence: CAWMVLYSTDTQYF. The CDR3 DNA reads TGTGCCTGGATGGTATTGTACAGCACAGATACGCAGTATTTT.

The CDR3, as DNA: TGTGCCACCAGCAGAGGATTGGAAAATTCACCCCTCCACTTT. Translation: CATSRGLENSPLHF. The genes are TRBV15 and TRBJ1-6; no firm D call. The V gene's germline CDR1 is LNHNV and CDR2 YYDKDF (reference sequence). The CDR3 sequence is 14 residues long. Trimming stripped 1 base from V and 7 bases from J, with 8 bases between. The complete variable domain, with remaining parts taken from reference TRBV15 and TRBJ1-6, reads DAMVIQNPRYQVTQFGKPVTLSCSQTLNHNVMYWYQQKSSQAPKLLFHYYDKDFNNEADTPDNFQSRRPNTSFCFLDIRSPGLGDTAMYLCATSRGLENSPLHFGNGTRLTVT.

The gene calls are TRBV9 and TRBJ2-5; 9 nucleotides agree with TRBD1. V gave up 3 bases and J gave up 4 bases; unmatched junction bases: 7. The CDR3 is made up of 15 amino acids. The germline V gene encodes CDR1 SGDLS and CDR2 YYNGEE. The CDR3 region has the DNA TGTGCCAGCAGCGCAAGGACAGGGGAAGCAGAGACCCAGTACTTC. Translated, it gives CASSARTGEAETQYF.

The chain combines TRBV19 with TRBJ1-1; possible D gene TRBD1, 5 bases. The CDR3 length is 16 residues. V was pared by 6 bases and J by 4 bases, with 21 bases between. The germline CDR1 and CDR2 sequences are LNHDA and SQIVND (reference sequence). As DNA, the CDR3 is TGTGCCAGTAGGTTATCGGGGCTCGTGGTGGTCACTGAAGCTTTCTTT. It codes for CASRLSGLVVVTEAFF.